The T cell receptor (beta chain) described here comes from a study of tumor-infiltrating lymphocytes in primary liver carcinoma. Overall study: Regardless of tissue type, samples showed similar yields of roughly 3.65 to 8 million productive TCRbeta reads.

Germline DNA was also extracted, and blood RNA was taken from unsorted whole blood. Treatment-naive at the time, the patients had chronic HBV infection. Before surgery, 3.5 to 4 milliliters of EDTA blood were taken. With 500 ng total RNA as template and a constant-region primer, TCR beta cDNA was made. TCR beta libraries came from three nested multiplex PCR rounds using slightly modified ARM-PCR. The first two PCR rounds, around 11 cycles each, used TRBV1-TRBV30 forward primers and a C-beta reverse primer. MiXCR, run by TCRdb on the multiplex PCR reads, gives a single entry per CDR3 protein. This sample has a few hundred thousand distinct CDR3 sequences; around 50% occur once, and the top ten carry over 15%. CDR3 size: 12 residues. Germline V gene data show CDR1 as SQVTM and CDR2 as ANQGSEA. A remark on this clonotype: Mismatch with germline at one junction end may stem from a read error.

This clonotype was sampled from a woman in her 30s with primary liver carcinoma and hepatitis B virus infection. Input material: peripheral blood. The chain uses TRBV29-1 and TRBJ2-7, with 10 bases lining up with TRBD1. As DNA, the CDR3 is TGCAGTGTTGGGACAGGGGTCTACGAGCGGTACTTC. It is translated as CSVGTGVYERYF.